Listed below are T cell receptor beta chains from one sample, sequenced in a study of blood T cell repertoires in COVID-19. TCRdb's copy holds only in-frame clones and misses some; the assay was immunoSEQ multiplex PCR. The sample records around 47,000 clones, about 86% being singletons. Sequenced material: peripheral blood. All receptors derive from a human donor in a cohort sampled during active COVID-19. Both conserved end residues are part of each CDR3. Fields, in order: J gene, clone size, V gene, D gene, CDR3 DNA, CDR3 protein. A D gene is named only where the DNA matches it firmly. The size of a clone is reported for some rows only, either as once, few or many, or as a class for expanded clones.

J: TRBJ1-2
size: -
V: TRBV14
D: -
DNA: TGTGCCAGCAGCCAAGGATATGTTAGCGGCTACACCTTC
CDR3: CASSQGYVSGYTF

J: TRBJ1-5
size: -
V: TRBV10-3
D: TRBD1
DNA: TGTGCCATCCGGGGACAGATTAATCAGCCCCAGCATTTT
CDR3: CAIRGQINQPQHF

J: TRBJ2-3
size: -
V: TRBV7-3
D: TRBD2
DNA: TGTGCCAGCAGTCTAGGAGTAGGGCGGGGGGGCACAGATACGCAGTATTTT
CDR3: CASSLGVGRGGTDTQYF

J: TRBJ2-2
size: -
V: TRBV5-1
D: TRBD1
DNA: TGCGCCAGCAGGTCTACTTTTCGAGGGACAGGGGGCACCGGGGAGCTGTTTTTT
CDR3: CASRSTFRGTGGTGELFF

J: TRBJ2-2
size: -
V: TRBV29-1
D: -
DNA: TGCAGCGTGGGGGCCCCGGGGTCCAAGAGGGAGCTGTTTTTT
CDR3: CSVGAPGSKRELFF

J: TRBJ1-1
size: -
V: TRBV5-1
D: -
DNA: TGCGCCAGCAGCTTGGTAGGGGAAGGGACTGAAGCTTTCTTT
CDR3: CASSLVGEGTEAFF

J: TRBJ1-5
size: -
V: TRBV15
D: -
DNA: TGTGCCACCAGCAGAGTCGTACAGGGTGATCAGCCCCAGCATTTT
CDR3: CATSRVVQGDQPQHF

J: TRBJ2-2
size: -
V: TRBV3-1/TRBV3-2
D: TRBD1
DNA: TGTGCCAGCAGCCCTAGCTGGGGACAGACGAACACCGGGGAGCTGTTTTTT
CDR3: CASSPSWGQTNTGELFF

J: TRBJ2-3
size: many
V: TRBV7-9
D: -
DNA: TGTGCCAGCTGCATTGGGGGCCCTAGCACAGATACGCAGTATTTT
CDR3: CASCIGGPSTDTQYF

J: TRBJ1-6
size: -
V: TRBV6-1
D: -
DNA: TGTGCCAGCAGTGAACTAGGGGCCGATTCACCCCTCCACTTT
CDR3: CASSELGADSPLHF

J: TRBJ1-3
size: -
V: TRBV7-9
D: -
DNA: TGTGCCAGCAGTCTAGCCCCGGGGGGAAACACCATATATTTT
CDR3: CASSLAPGGNTIYF

J: TRBJ2-5
size: -
V: TRBV15
D: -
DNA: TGTGCCACCAGCAGAGGCTCTCCCGGGGGTCCGTACCAAGAGACCCAGTACTTC
CDR3: CATSRGSPGGPYQETQYF

J: TRBJ2-7
size: -
V: TRBV5-6
D: TRBD1
DNA: TGTGCCAGCAGCTTGACAGGGGGGTGGGAGCAGTACTTC
CDR3: CASSLTGGWEQYF

J: TRBJ2-5
size: -
V: TRBV19
D: TRBD1
DNA: TGTGCCAGTAGTATTCCGAGGACAGGGGGCGGAGAGACCCAGTACTTC
CDR3: CASSIPRTGGGETQYF

J: TRBJ1-5
size: few
V: TRBV3-1/TRBV3-2
D: -
DNA: TGTGCCAGCAGCCAAGATGGGCCACAGGGACAGCCCCAGCATTTT
CDR3: CASSQDGPQGQPQHF

J: TRBJ1-5
size: -
V: TRBV10-3
D: -
DNA: TGTGCCATCAGTGAATTGGGGGCGTACAATCAGCCCCAGCATTTT
CDR3: CAISELGAYNQPQHF

J: TRBJ2-3
size: -
V: TRBV4-1
D: -
DNA: TGCGCCAGCAGCGCGGGGACAGAGAGCACAGATACGCAGTATTTT
CDR3: CASSAGTESTDTQYF

J: TRBJ2-3
size: -
V: TRBV20-1
D: -
DNA: TGCAGCGCACAGGGCACAGATACGCAGTATTTT
CDR3: CSAQGTDTQYF

J: TRBJ1-2
size: -
V: TRBV9
D: -
DNA: TGTGCCAGCAGCGTAGCTACAGGACTAAACAGTTATGGCTACACCTTC
CDR3: CASSVATGLNSYGYTF

J: TRBJ1-2
size: -
V: TRBV2
D: -
DNA: TGTGCCAGCAGGCCGACCGACTCTAACTATGGCTACACCTTC
CDR3: CASRPTDSNYGYTF

J: TRBJ2-1
size: -
V: TRBV7-9
D: -
DNA: TGTGCCAGCACCCCGGCGGGGAATTACAATGAGCAGTTCTTC
CDR3: CASTPAGNYNEQFF

J: TRBJ1-1
size: -
V: TRBV6-5
D: TRBD1
DNA: TGTGCCAGCGGGACAGGGTGGACTGAAGCTTTCTTT
CDR3: CASGTGWTEAFF

J: TRBJ1-2
size: -
V: TRBV29-1
D: TRBD1
DNA: TGCAGCGTACGACAGGACAGGGTAAATGAGGGCTACACCTTC
CDR3: CSVRQDRVNEGYTF

J: TRBJ2-5
size: -
V: TRBV3-1/TRBV3-2
D: TRBD2
DNA: TGTGCCAGCAGCCAAGAATCCAGCGGGGGGGCCTATCAAGAGACCCAGTACTTC
CDR3: CASSQESSGGAYQETQYF

J: TRBJ1-2
size: -
V: TRBV15
D: -
DNA: TGTGCCACCAGCAGGGAGGGGCGGTGGTATGGCTACACCTTC
CDR3: CATSREGRWYGYTF

J: TRBJ2-1
size: few
V: TRBV5-1
D: -
DNA: TGCGCCAGCAGCTTGAGTTGGCAGGGGGGCAATGAGCAGTTCTTC
CDR3: CASSLSWQGGNEQFF

J: TRBJ1-4
size: -
V: TRBV28
D: -
DNA: TGTGCCAGCAGTGAAATTAACGGGGCTAATGAAAAACTGTTTTTT
CDR3: CASSEINGANEKLFF

J: TRBJ1-6
size: -
V: TRBV5-1
D: -
DNA: TGCGCCAGCAGCCCCGAGGCGGCCGTTGCCCTACATTCACCCCTCCACTTT
CDR3: CASSPEAAVALHSPLHF

J: TRBJ2-3
size: -
V: TRBV2
D: TRBD1
DNA: TGTGCCAGCAGACCCCAGGGGGCGTCCCCAGATACGCAGTATTTT
CDR3: CASRPQGASPDTQYF

J: TRBJ1-5
size: -
V: TRBV5-6
D: -
DNA: TGTGCCAGCAGCTTGGGGGCAGGGGCGAAGCAGCCCCAGCATTTT
CDR3: CASSLGAGAKQPQHF

J: TRBJ2-3
size: -
V: TRBV5-1
D: TRBD2
DNA: TGCGCCAGCAACTCAGCGGGGGGGACAGATACGCAGTATTTT
CDR3: CASNSAGGTDTQYF

J: TRBJ1-2
size: -
V: TRBV6-2/TRBV6-3
D: -
DNA: TGTGCCAGCAGCGTTAGGCGGTCGGATGGCTACACCTTC
CDR3: CASSVRRSDGYTF

J: TRBJ1-1
size: many
V: TRBV19
D: -
DNA: TGTGCCAGTAGTTCCCTGGGTGGGGCGAACACTGAAGCTTTCTTT
CDR3: CASSSLGGANTEAFF

J: TRBJ2-1
size: -
V: TRBV4-2
D: TRBD2
DNA: TGTGCCAGCAGCGAGACTAGCGGGGAACGCGAGCAGTTCTTC
CDR3: CASSETSGEREQFF

J: TRBJ2-2
size: few
V: TRBV27
D: -
DNA: TGTGCCAGCAGTCCGGGGCGGGGCCGGGGCACTAAGAACACCGGGGAGCTGTTTTTT
CDR3: CASSPGRGRGTKNTGELFF

J: TRBJ1-4
size: -
V: TRBV9
D: -
DNA: TGTGCCAGCAGCGTTTCGGGGATAACTAATGAAAAACTGTTTTTT
CDR3: CASSVSGITNEKLFF

J: TRBJ2-3
size: -
V: TRBV6-4
D: TRBD1
DNA: TGTGCCAGCAGATACCAGGGGGCCTTAACAGATACGCAGTATTTT
CDR3: CASRYQGALTDTQYF

J: TRBJ2-5
size: -
V: TRBV6-6
D: -
DNA: TGTGCCACTACCCACGGGACAAGGGGTGGGACCCAGTACTTC
CDR3: CATTHGTRGGTQYF

J: TRBJ1-6
size: -
V: TRBV5-4
D: -
DNA: TGTGCCAGCAGTAGCCCTCGGTCAGACAGGAATTCACCCCTCCACTTT
CDR3: CASSSPRSDRNSPLHF

J: TRBJ1-6
size: -
V: TRBV21-1
D: -
DNA: TGTGCCAGCAGCTCCCGCCGGGACAGGGAATCACCCCTCCACTTT
CDR3: CASSSRRDRESPLHF

J: TRBJ1-5
size: -
V: TRBV19
D: -
DNA: TGTGCCAGTAGTGGGGCAGCGCGGCAGCCCCAGCATTTT
CDR3: CASSGAARQPQHF

J: TRBJ2-5
size: -
V: TRBV4-1
D: TRBD2
DNA: TGCGCCAGCAGCCGCCGAGCGGGGGGGCCTCAGGAGACCCAGTACTTC
CDR3: CASSRRAGGPQETQYF

J: TRBJ2-5
size: -
V: TRBV27
D: -
DNA: TGTGCCAGCAGTGTGACCGGGATCAGAGAAGAGACCCAGTACTTC
CDR3: CASSVTGIREETQYF

J: TRBJ2-3
size: -
V: TRBV24-1
D: -
DNA: TGTGCCACCAGTGACCCCGGTACAGGGTCTCCAGCGGGGCGCACAGATACGCAGTATTTT
CDR3: CATSDPGTGSPAGRTDTQYF